This TCR beta chain was profiled in a study of cytomegalovirus exposure and HLA in healthy donors. Study findings and constraints: Follow-up analysis found HLA locus-dependent TCR association rates, highest for DRB1 and lowest for HLA-C. For TCR beta chains, V- and J-gene trimming was later linked to a missense DCLRE1C variant.

13 Jbeta primers and 60 Vbeta primers were used for the PCR. Authors' analysis steps: As a later analysis found, there were 82 million or so unique TCR beta chains, of which roughly 11 million were shared. Data came from immunoSEQ multiplex PCR; TCRdb stores just in-frame clones and leaves some out. That table is the source of V, J and clone size, and D and trimming were worked out from the DNA. Seen here are 150,000 to 200,000 clones, over 65% observed once, and the top ten hold under 2.5%. This clone was counted a few times. Antigen unknown. Germline CDR1 is SQVTM and CDR2 is ANQGSEA. The CDR3 is 12 amino acids. The V end was cut by 7 bases, the J end by 9 bases, with 19 bases between.

Sequencing was carried out using PBMCs. The TCR originated in a man in his sixties in good health and CMV-seronegative. V and J are TRBV29-1 and TRBJ2-7, with a tentative D call TRBD1 (6 bases). CDR3 coding DNA: TGCAGCGCGATACAGGGCCCCCGAGGGCAGTACTTC. Protein: CSAIQGPRGQYF.